The 16 T cell receptor beta chains listed next were all sequenced from one sample in a study of shared T cell receptors in the human thymus. Here immunoSEQ multiplex PCR was the method, and the copy in TCRdb shows in-frame clones only, minus some. The data show about 380,000 clones, roughly 94% seen once. Sample: thymocytes. These receptors were collected from a human donor.

The rearrangement joins TRBV6-5 to TRBJ2-7, with 7 bases identical to TRBD1. Looked up from germline, CDR1 is MNHEY and CDR2 is SVGAGI. The CDR3 covers 15 residues. J lost 3 bases, V lost 3 bases, and 8 bases had no gene match. The CDR3 loop reads CASSYITGQLYEQYF. DNA of the CDR3: TGTGCCAGCAGTTATATTACGGGACAGCTCTACGAGCAGTACTTC.

The chain recombines TRBV5-8 with TRBJ2-1; TRBD2 matches at 8 bases. This CDR3 has 13 amino acids. Germline V lookup: CDR1 SGHTS, CDR2 YDEGEE. Trimming cost V 0 bases and J 13 bases; bases outside gene matches: 6. The CDR3 reads CASSLVLREGQFF. The CDR3 DNA sequence: TGTGCCAGCAGCTTGGTTCTACGGGAGGGCCAGTTCTTC.

The chain employs TRBV6-6 and TRBJ1-1; no clear D. The CDR3 covers 13 residues. The ends were cut back, 2 bases at V and 4 bases at J, with 8 bases in the middle. Looked up from germline, CDR1 is MNHNY and CDR2 is SVGAGI (reference sequence). CDR3: CASSYRSSTEAFF. CDR3 bases: TGTGCCAGCAGTTACCGATCCTCCACTGAAGCTTTCTTT.

In its sample, this clone was seen once. The chain joins TRBV10-3 to TRBJ2-1; TRBD2 is a possible D gene (5 bases). This CDR3 has 14 amino acids. The germline CDR1 and CDR2 sequences are ENHRY and SYGVKD. V lost 3 bases, J lost 6 bases, and 12 bases lay in between. The CDR3 loop reads CAISETRRGNEQFF. CDR3 nucleotide sequence: TGTGCCATCAGTGAAACTAGAAGAGGCAATGAGCAGTTCTTC.

V is TRBV5-4 and J is TRBJ2-1, with TRBD2 identical over 10 bases. The junction had 12 bases not matched to a gene; V was cut back by 4 bases and J by 2 bases. Germline assignment: CDR1 SGHNT and CDR2 YYREEE (reference sequence). The CDR3 spans 18 residues. DNA of the CDR3: TGTGCCAGCAGCCCACCCAAATATACTAGCGGGACCTACAATGAGCAGTTCTTC. Its protein product is CASSPPKYTSGTYNEQFF.

V and J are TRBV7-6 and TRBJ1-3; TRBD1 agrees at 12 bases. The germline CDR1 and CDR2 sequences are SGHVS and FNYEAQ. Trimming removed 5 bases from V and 4 bases from J; junction bases left unmatched: 24. This CDR3 has 22 amino acids. The CDR3 reads CASSGKVHPGQGAPKWGNTIYF. Written as DNA, the CDR3 is TGTGCCAGCAGCGGCAAAGTTCACCCGGGACAGGGGGCCCCAAAGTGGGGAAACACCATATATTTT.

The V gene is TRBV27, the J gene TRBJ2-1; 9 bases fit TRBD1. Germline CDR1 is MNHEY and CDR2 is SMNVEV (reference sequence). This CDR3 is 16 amino acids long. The J segment lost 6 bases and the V segment lost 5 bases, leaving 11 bases of the junction unmatched. CDR3 protein: CASSPRTGVGANEQFF. CDR3 nucleotides: TGTGCCAGCAGTCCACGGACAGGGGTTGGGGCCAATGAGCAGTTCTTC.

V gene TRBV9 combines with J gene TRBJ1-1, with D possibly matching TRBD1 (5 bases). The CDR3 is 14 residues long. V dropped 0 bases and J dropped 3 bases, with 9 bases sitting between them. The V gene's germline CDR1 is SGDLS and CDR2 YYNGEE. CDR3 in amino acids: CASSVGGEHTEAFF. CDR3 nucleotides: TGTGCCAGCAGCGTAGGGGGGGAGCACACTGAAGCTTTCTTT.

The CDR3 region is CASSLLGANTGELFF. The CDR3 DNA reads TGTGCCAGCAGTTTACTGGGGGCGAACACCGGGGAGCTGTTTTTT. The chain uses TRBV27 and TRBJ2-2; D assignment may be TRBD1 or TRBD2 (5 bases each). The CDR3 covers 15 residues. V was cut by 2 bases and J by 0 bases, with 7 bases left in between. Germline CDR1 reads MNHEY; CDR2 reads SMNVEV (reference sequence).

The gene calls are TRBV12-5 and TRBJ2-2, with a weak D call TRBD1 (5 bases). The V and J ends lost 0 bases and 1 base respectively, with 15 bases between them. This CDR3 spans 18 amino acids. The V gene's germline CDR1 is LGHNT and CDR2 FRNRAP. The CDR3 bases are TGTGCTAGTGGTTTGGTACATCTCGGCCAGGGGAACACCGGGGAGCTGTTTTTT. Protein: CASGLVHLGQGNTGELFF.

As regards this clone: Other DNA sequences in the same sample also yield this CDR3. The genes are TRBV29-1 and TRBJ2-4, with TRBD2 as a possible D gene (6 bases). The CDR3 sequence is 17 residues long. Germline V CDR1 and CDR2: SQVTM, ANQGSEA. Deletions cut 5 bases from V and 0 bases from J, with 20 bases between. The CDR3 bases are TGCAGCGTTTGGGGGGATCGGAAACAGATAGCCAAAAACATTCAGTACTTC. Encoded protein: CSVWGDRKQIAKNIQYF. The whole variable domain, filled in from reference TRBV29-1 and TRBJ2-4, reads SAVISQKPSRDICQRGTSLTIQCQVDSQVTMMFWYRQQPGQSLTLIATANQGSEATYESGFVIDKFPISRPNLTFSTLTVSNMSPEDSSIYLCSVWGDRKQIAKNIQYFGAGTRLSVL.

The CDR3 here is CASSPADFGSYNEQFF. The DNA for the CDR3 is TGTGCCAGCTCCCCCGCCGATTTTGGCTCCTACAATGAGCAGTTCTTC. This chain joins TRBV5-4 and TRBJ2-1; the D is unclear. V was shortened by 7 bases and J by 0 bases, with 17 bases between the two germline ends. Germline V gene data show CDR1 as SGHNT and CDR2 as YYREEE (reference sequence). This CDR3 spans 16 amino acids.

This clone appeared once. The CDR3 region has the DNA TGTGCCTGGAGTGTGAGGGACGAGCAGTACTTC. Its protein product is CAWSVRDEQYF. The V call is TRBV30, the J call TRBJ2-7, with D possibly being TRBD2 (5 bases). Deletions cut 0 bases from V and 5 bases from J, with 5 bases between. The germline V gene encodes CDR1 GTSNPN and CDR2 SVGIG (reference sequence). The CDR3 is 11 residues long.

V and J are TRBV5-6 and TRBJ2-7; D gene unclear. Germline V CDR1 and CDR2: SGHDT, YYEEEE. CDR3 length: 14 amino acids. V was pared by 3 bases and J by 7 bases, with 17 bases between. In DNA form, the CDR3 reads TGTGCCAGCAGCTCAACCACCCTAGTGGATGAGCAGTACTTC. This encodes CASSSTTLVDEQYF.

The rearrangement joins TRBV6-4 to TRBJ2-2; 7 bases match TRBD2. Trimming at V came to 2 bases and at J to 4 bases, leaving 10 bases not matched to a gene. Germline CDR1 is MRHNA and CDR2 is SNTAGT. CDR3 length: 17 amino acids. The CDR3 DNA follows: TGTGCCAGCAGTGACGCGGGGGACCGACCCCCCACCGGGGAGCTGTTTTTT. Encoded protein: CASSDAGDRPPTGELFF.

The genes are TRBV6-4 and TRBJ2-7; perhaps TRBD2 as D (5 bases). V gave up 2 bases and J gave up 6 bases, with 17 bases separating them. This CDR3 spans 15 amino acids. The germline CDR1 and CDR2 sequences are MRHNA and SNTAGT. CDR3 DNA sequence: TGTGCCAGCAGTGACAGAGACGGAGGTCTTCGCGAGCAGTACTTC. Translating gives CASSDRDGGLREQYF.